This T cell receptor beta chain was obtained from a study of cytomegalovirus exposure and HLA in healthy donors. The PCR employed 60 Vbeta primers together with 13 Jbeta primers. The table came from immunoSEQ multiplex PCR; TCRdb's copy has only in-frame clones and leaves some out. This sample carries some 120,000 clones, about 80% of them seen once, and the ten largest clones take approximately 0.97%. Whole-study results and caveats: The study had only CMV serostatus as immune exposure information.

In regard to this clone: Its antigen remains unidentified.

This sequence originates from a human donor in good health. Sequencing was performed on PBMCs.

This CDR3 is CASSLGSWGSGQPQHF. For the CDR3, the DNA is TGCGCCAGCAGCTTGGGCAGTTGGGGAAGCGGTCAGCCCCAGCATTTT. V gene TRBV5-1 combines with J gene TRBJ1-5; D uncertain. Germline assignment: CDR1 SGHRS and CDR2 YFSETQ. The CDR3 sequence is 16 residues long. The V end lost 0 bases, the J end lost 6 bases, and 16 bases lay between the germline ends.